Below, one TCR beta chain is given with its context. Its antigen is unknown. This sample stems from a study of beta chain features in type 1 diabetes. Broader study findings: Researchers report that Type 1 diabetes patients had moderately but significantly shorter TCRB CDR3s across all four CD4+ subsets.

Germline-derived CDR1 and CDR2 are SGDLS and YYNGEE. The CDR3 has 15 amino acids. Trimming removed 4 bases from V and 5 bases from J; junction bases left unmatched: 8. Isolated RNA was reverse transcribed in full, so expressed TCRB transcripts were sequenced. Sequenced by immunoSEQ multiplex PCR; TCRdb stores in-frame clones only, minus some. The repertoire holds approximately 150,000 clones, approximately 13% seen once, with around 1.2% in the top ten. Sequences were obtained from central memory CD4+ T cells from blood. The clonotype comes from a young man with type 1 diabetes. V is TRBV9 and J is TRBJ2-4; TRBD1 aligns across 8 bases. Written as DNA, the CDR3 is TGTGCCAGCAGCCCCTGGACAGGGAATGAAAACATTCAGTACTTC. This translates into CASSPWTGNENIQYF. The complete variable domain, with remaining parts taken from reference TRBV9 and TRBJ2-4, reads DSGVTQTPKHLITATGQRVTLRCSPRSGDLSVYWYQQSLDQGLQFLIQYYNGEERAKGNILERFSAQQFPDLHSELNLSSLELGDSALYFCASSPWTGNENIQYFGAGTRLSVL.